The 6 T cell receptor beta chains listed next were all sequenced from one sample in a study of T cells in Graves' hyperthyroidism and ophthalmopathy. Template material for amplifying TCR beta CDR3 regions consisted of RNA transcripts. Carried out on the TCR CDR3, a first-round RT-PCR used the HTBI primer set. TCRdb itself ran the multiplex PCR reads through MiXCR, one entry per CDR3 protein. The sample lists roughly 840,000 distinct CDR3 sequences, approximately 40% seen once, with about 8.9% in the top ten. The sample taken for sequencing was blood. These receptors came from a man younger than 30 with Graves' hyperthyroidism.

The J gene is TRBJ2-5, the V gene TRBV29-1; 11 bases align to TRBD2. The germline gives CDR1 SQVTM, CDR2 ANQGSEA. The CDR3 totals 13 residues. V was clipped by 6 bases and J by 4 bases; unmatched bases: 4. This CDR3 reads CSVDGTSGETQYF. CDR3 DNA: TGCAGCGTCGACGGGACTAGCGGAGAGACCCAGTACTTC.

Remarks on this clonotype: A clone one base away is much larger, so this may be a read error. The V and J genes are TRBV7-2 and TRBJ2-7; D is perhaps TRBD1 (5 bases). The CDR3 has 12 amino acids. Germline CDR1 SGHTA, CDR2 FQGNSA. Trimming took off 8 bases at V and 3 bases at J, with 11 bases between the two ends. The CDR3 sequence is CASPRQNYEQYF. DNA for the CDR3: TGTGCCAGCCCACGACAGAACTACGAGCAGTACTTC.

This clonotype was picked up a small number of times. J is TRBJ2-5 and V is TRBV6-5, with TRBD1 matching 7 bases. V trimming: 4 bases; J trimming: 0 bases; junction bases outside the gene matches: 5. Germline V gene sequence: CDR1 MNHEY, CDR2 SVGAGI. The CDR3 has 15 residues. Here the CDR3 reads CASSFDRAYQETQYF. The CDR3 DNA reads as TGTGCCAGCAGTTTTGACAGGGCGTACCAAGAGACCCAGTACTTC.

The chain has TRBV7-9 and TRBJ2-2, with D possibly being TRBD1 or TRBD2 (5 bases each). Germline lookup yields CDR1 SEHNR and CDR2 FQNEAQ (reference sequence). This CDR3 spans 13 amino acids. Between the trimmed V and J ends, which lost 10 bases and 4 bases, there was a span of 13 bases. The CDR3 is CATSGTSTGELFF. CDR3 bases: TGTGCCACTTCGGGGACCTCCACCGGGGAGCTGTTTTTT. Combining the CDR3 with reference TRBV7-9 and TRBJ2-2 gives the whole variable domain DTGVSQNPRHKITKRGQNVTFRCDPISEHNRLYWYRQTLGQGPEFLTYFQNEAQLEKSRLLSDRFSAERPKGSFSTLEIQRTEQGDSAMYLCATSGTSTGELFFGEGSRLTVL.

There are many counts of this clonotype. V usage is TRBV15 and J usage is TRBJ1-3; unclear D gene. This CDR3 has 13 amino acids. Deletions cut 8 bases from V and 4 bases from J, with 12 bases between. Germline V CDR1 and CDR2: LNHNV, YYDKDF (reference sequence). The CDR3 DNA reads TGTGCCACCGTTGGATGGCCGGGAAACACCATATATTTT. Protein sequence: CATVGWPGNTIYF.

A word on this clonotype: This may be a read error: a much more frequent sequence differs by one nucleotide. The chain carries TRBV9 and TRBJ1-1; maybe TRBD1 (5 bases). The CDR3 spans 16 residues. Looked up from germline, CDR1 is SGDLS and CDR2 is YYNGEE. Trimming left V 0 bases short and J 6 bases short, with 18 bases between. CDR3 residues: CASSVGVGGEGAEAFF. In nucleotides, the CDR3 is TGTGCCAGCAGCGTAGGAGTCGGGGGTGAAGGGGCTGAAGCTTTCTTT.